The TCR beta chain under discussion was sequenced for a study of early T cells in non-severe SARS-CoV-2 infection. Overall study context: Unpaired chains resulted from sequencing bulk RNA of unsorted whole blood. Notes on the study in general: Sequences matched to VDJdb favored anti-spike CD8 responses, while private and CD4 specificities were missed.

Concerning this clonotype itself: The antigen is undetermined.

Molecules of cDNA were individually given unique molecular identifiers that were attached to them. Using its own MiXCR run on the 5' RACE reads, TCRdb lists one record per CDR3 protein. Here the sample spans about 59,000 distinct CDR3 sequences, 9.5% to 15% being singletons. Germline values: CDR1 DFQATT, CDR2 SNEGSKA (reference sequence). After removal of 3 bases from V and 6 bases from J, the junction contained 5 bases not matched to a gene. This CDR3 contains 14 residues. The J gene is TRBJ1-5, the V gene TRBV20-1; TRBD1 matches at 10 bases. The TCR comes from an adult who was a healthcare worker with PCR-confirmed SARS-CoV-2 infection or an uninfected control (not recorded which). The sequenced material came from whole blood. For the CDR3, the DNA is TGCAGTGCTAGTGGACAGGGGGATTTTCAGCCCCAGCATTTT. Its protein product is CSASGQGDFQPQHF.